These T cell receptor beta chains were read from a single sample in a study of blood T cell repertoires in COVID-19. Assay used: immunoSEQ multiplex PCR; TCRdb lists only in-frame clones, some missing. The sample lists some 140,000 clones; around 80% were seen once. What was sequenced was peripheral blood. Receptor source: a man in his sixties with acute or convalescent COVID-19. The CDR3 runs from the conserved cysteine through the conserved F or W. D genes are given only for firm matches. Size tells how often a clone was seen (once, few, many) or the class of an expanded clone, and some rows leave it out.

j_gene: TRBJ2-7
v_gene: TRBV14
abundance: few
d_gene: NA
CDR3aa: CASSQEGLFYEQYF
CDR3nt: TGTGCCAGCAGCCAAGAAGGACTTTTCTACGAGCAGTACTTC

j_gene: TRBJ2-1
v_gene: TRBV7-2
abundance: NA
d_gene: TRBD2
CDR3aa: CASSPSSGAYNEQFF
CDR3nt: TGTGCCAGCAGCCCGTCTAGCGGGGCATACAATGAGCAGTTCTTC

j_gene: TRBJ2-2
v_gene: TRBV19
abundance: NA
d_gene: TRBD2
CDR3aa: CASTSAGGIGELFF
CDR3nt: TGTGCCAGTACGTCGGCGGGAGGGATCGGGGAGCTGTTTTTT

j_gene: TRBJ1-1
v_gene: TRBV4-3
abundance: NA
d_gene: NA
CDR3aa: CASSQGDWSTEAFF
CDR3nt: TGCGCCAGCAGCCAGGGAGATTGGAGCACTGAAGCTTTCTTT

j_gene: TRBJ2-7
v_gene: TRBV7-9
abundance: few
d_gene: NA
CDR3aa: CASSRNRVEQYF
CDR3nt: TGTGCCAGCAGCCGCAACAGGGTCGAGCAGTACTTC

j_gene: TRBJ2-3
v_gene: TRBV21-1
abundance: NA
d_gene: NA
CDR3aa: CASRSPSTDTQYF
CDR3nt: TGTGCCAGCAGGTCTCCGAGCACAGATACGCAGTATTTT

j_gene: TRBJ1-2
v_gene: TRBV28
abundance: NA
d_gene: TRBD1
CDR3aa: CASSSPRGTGPYRYGYTF
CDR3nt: TGTGCCAGCAGCTCCCCCAGGGGGACAGGTCCCTATCGATATGGCTACACCTTC

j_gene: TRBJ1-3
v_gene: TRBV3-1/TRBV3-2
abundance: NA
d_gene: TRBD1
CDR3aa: CASSQDRGFSGNTIYF
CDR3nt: TGTGCCAGCAGCCAGGACAGGGGATTCTCTGGAAACACCATATATTTT

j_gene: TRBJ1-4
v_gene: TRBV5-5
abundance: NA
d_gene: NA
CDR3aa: CATSRALMGEKLFF
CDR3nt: TGTGCCACCTCCAGGGCCCTAATGGGTGAAAAACTGTTTTTT

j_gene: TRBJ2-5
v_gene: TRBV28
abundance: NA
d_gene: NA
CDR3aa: CASSSPATLGATQYF
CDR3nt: TGTGCCAGCAGTTCCCCGGCGACGTTGGGCGCGACCCAGTACTTC

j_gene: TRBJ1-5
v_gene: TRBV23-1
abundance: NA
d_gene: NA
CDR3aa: CASSQSTRVNQPQHF
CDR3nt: TGCGCCAGCAGTCAATCGACGAGGGTGAATCAGCCCCAGCATTTT

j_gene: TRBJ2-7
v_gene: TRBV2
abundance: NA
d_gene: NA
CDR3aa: CASSEALIAGYPYEQYF
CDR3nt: TGTGCCAGCAGTGAAGCGCTAATAGCAGGGTACCCCTACGAGCAGTACTTC

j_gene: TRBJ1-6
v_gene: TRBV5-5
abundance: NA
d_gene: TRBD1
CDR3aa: CASSFWDRDNSPLHF
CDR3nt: TGTGCCAGCAGCTTTTGGGACAGGGATAATTCACCCCTCCACTTT

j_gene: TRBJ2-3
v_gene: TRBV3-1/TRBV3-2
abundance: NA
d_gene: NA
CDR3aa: CASSPQGQQVTDTQYF
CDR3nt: TGTGCCAGCAGCCCCCAGGGCCAGCAAGTCACAGATACGCAGTATTTT

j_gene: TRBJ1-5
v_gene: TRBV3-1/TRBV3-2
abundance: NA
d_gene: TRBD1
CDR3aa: CASSQAGTGGRQPQHF
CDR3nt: TGTGCCAGCAGCCAGGCTGGGACAGGGGGCAGGCAGCCCCAGCATTTT

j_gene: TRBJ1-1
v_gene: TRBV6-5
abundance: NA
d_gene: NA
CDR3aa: CASSPGREGGTEAFF
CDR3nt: TGTGCCAGCAGCCCCGGCAGGGAGGGAGGGACTGAAGCTTTCTTT

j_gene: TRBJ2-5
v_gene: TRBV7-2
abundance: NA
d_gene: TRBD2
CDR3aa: CASSSRTSRETQYF
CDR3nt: TGTGCCAGCAGCTCCCGGACTAGCCGGGAGACCCAGTACTTC

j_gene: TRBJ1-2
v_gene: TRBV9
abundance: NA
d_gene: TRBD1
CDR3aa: CASSVDRGYGYTF
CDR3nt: TGTGCCAGCAGCGTAGACAGGGGCTATGGCTACACCTTC

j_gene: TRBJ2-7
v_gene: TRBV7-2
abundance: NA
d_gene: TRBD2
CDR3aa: CASSLAGGPGEQYF
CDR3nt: TGTGCCAGCAGTCTAGCGGGAGGGCCCGGCGAGCAGTACTTC

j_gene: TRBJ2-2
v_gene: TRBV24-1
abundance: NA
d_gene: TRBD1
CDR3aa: CATNRGNTGELFF
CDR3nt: TGTGCCACCAACAGGGGGAACACCGGGGAGCTGTTTTTT

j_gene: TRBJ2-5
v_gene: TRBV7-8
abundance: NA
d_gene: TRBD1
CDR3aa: CASSSAGGQGTQETQYF
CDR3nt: TGTGCCAGCAGCTCGGCAGGGGGACAGGGAACCCAAGAGACCCAGTACTTC

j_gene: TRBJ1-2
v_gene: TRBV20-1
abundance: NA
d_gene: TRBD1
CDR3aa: CSARLGQGTTF
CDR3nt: TGCAGTGCTAGATTAGGACAGGGAACGACCTTC

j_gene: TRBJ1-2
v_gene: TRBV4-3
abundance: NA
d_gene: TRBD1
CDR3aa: CASSQDPGGDYGYTF
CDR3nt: TGCGCCAGCAGCCAAGATCCAGGGGGAGACTATGGCTACACCTTC

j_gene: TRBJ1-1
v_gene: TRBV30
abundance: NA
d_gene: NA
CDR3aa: CAWSVTAANTEAFF
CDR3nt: TGTGCCTGGAGTGTAACAGCCGCGAACACTGAAGCTTTCTTT

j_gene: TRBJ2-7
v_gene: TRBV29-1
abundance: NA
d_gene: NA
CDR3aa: CSVEFGDSETYEQYF
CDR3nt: TGCAGCGTTGAATTTGGCGATAGCGAGACCTACGAGCAGTACTTC

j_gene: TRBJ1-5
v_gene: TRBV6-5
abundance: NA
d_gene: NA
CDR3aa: CASSYRYSNQPQHF
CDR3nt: TGTGCCAGCAGTTATCGTTATAGCAATCAGCCCCAGCATTTT

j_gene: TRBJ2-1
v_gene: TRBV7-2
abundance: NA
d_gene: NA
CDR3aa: CASSLMSTPEQFF
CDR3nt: TGTGCCAGCAGCTTAATGAGCACTCCTGAGCAGTTCTTC

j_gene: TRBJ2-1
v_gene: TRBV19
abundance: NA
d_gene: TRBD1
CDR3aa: CASSSGQGIYNEQFF
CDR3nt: TGTGCCAGTAGTTCCGGACAGGGGATTTACAATGAGCAGTTCTTC

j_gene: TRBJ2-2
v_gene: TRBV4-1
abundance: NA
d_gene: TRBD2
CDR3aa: CASSLAGGPGELFF
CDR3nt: TGCGCCAGCAGCCTAGCGGGAGGGCCCGGGGAGCTGTTTTTT

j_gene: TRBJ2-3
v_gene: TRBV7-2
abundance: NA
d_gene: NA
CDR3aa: CASSSGPTGVDTQYF
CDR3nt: TGTGCCAGCAGCTCGGGGCCAACGGGGGTGGATACGCAGTATTTT

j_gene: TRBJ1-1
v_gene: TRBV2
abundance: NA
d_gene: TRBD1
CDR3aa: CASTRGQAGTEAFF
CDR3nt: TGTGCCAGCACTCGGGGACAGGCGGGCACTGAAGCTTTCTTT

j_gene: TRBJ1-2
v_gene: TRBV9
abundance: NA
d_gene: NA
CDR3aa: CASSSPASGVYGYTF
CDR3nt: TGTGCCAGCAGCTCCCCGGCCTCGGGAGTCTATGGCTACACCTTC

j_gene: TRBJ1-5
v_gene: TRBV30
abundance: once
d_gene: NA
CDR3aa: CAWSAGLSNQPQHF
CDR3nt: TGTGCCTGGAGTGCGGGTTTGAGCAATCAGCCCCAGCATTTT

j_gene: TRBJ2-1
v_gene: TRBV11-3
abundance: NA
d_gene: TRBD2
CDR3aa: CASSLSGNLYNEQFF
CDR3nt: TGTGCCAGCAGCTTAAGCGGGAACCTCTACAATGAGCAGTTCTTC

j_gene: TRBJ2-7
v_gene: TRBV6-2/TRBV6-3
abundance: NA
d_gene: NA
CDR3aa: CASSYGQSYEQYF
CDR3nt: TGTGCCAGCAGTTACGGGCAGTCCTACGAGCAGTACTTC

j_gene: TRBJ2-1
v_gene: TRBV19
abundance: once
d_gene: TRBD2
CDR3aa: CASSSTSAQPYNEQFF
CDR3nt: TGTGCCAGTAGCTCAACTAGCGCCCAACCCTACAATGAGCAGTTCTTC

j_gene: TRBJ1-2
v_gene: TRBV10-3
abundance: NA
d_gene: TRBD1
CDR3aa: CAISDGQGANYGYTF
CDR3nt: TGTGCCATCAGTGATGGACAGGGAGCAAACTATGGCTACACCTTC

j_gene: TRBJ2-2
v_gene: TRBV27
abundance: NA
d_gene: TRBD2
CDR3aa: CASSTTSGNTGELFF
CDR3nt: TGTGCCAGCAGCACTACTAGCGGGAACACCGGGGAGCTGTTTTTT